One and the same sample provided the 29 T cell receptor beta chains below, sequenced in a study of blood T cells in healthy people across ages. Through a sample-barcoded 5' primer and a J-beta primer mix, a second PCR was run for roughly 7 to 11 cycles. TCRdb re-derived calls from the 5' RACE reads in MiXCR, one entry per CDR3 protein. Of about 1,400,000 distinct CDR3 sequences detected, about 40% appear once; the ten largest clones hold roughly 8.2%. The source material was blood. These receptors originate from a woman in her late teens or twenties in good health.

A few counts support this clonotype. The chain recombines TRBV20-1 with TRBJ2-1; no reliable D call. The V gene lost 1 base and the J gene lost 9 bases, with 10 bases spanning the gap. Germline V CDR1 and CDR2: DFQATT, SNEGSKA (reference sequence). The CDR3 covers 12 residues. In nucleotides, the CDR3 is TGCAGTGCTAGAGGGCCGGCGAGTGAGCAGTTCTTC. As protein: CSARGPASEQFF.

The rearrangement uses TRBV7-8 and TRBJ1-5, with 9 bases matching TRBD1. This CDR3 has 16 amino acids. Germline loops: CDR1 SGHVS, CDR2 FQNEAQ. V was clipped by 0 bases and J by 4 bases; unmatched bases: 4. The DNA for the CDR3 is TGTGCCAGCAGCTTAGCCAGGGGGACAGGGAATCAGCCCCAGCATTTT. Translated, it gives CASSLARGTGNQPQHF.

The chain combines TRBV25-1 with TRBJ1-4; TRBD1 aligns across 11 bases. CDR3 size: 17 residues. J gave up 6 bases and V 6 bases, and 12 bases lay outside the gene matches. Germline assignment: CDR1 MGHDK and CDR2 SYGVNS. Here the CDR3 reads CASSRWGQGQGDEKLFF. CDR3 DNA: TGTGCCAGCAGCCGGTGGGGACAGGGACAGGGGGATGAAAAACTGTTTTTT. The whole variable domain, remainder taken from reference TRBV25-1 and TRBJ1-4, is EADIYQTPRYLVIGTGKKITLECSQTMGHDKMYWYQQDPGMELHLIHYSYGVNSTEKGDLSSESTVSRIRTEHFPLTLESARPSHTSQYLCASSRWGQGQGDEKLFFGSGTQLSVL.

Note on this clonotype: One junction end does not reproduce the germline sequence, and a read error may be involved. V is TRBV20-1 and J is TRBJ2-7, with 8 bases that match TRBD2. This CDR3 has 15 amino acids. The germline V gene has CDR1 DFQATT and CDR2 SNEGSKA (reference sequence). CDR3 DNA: TGCAGTGCTCCAAACTCGGGGGGGAGCCAAGAGACCCAGTGCTTC. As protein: CSAPNSGGSQETQCF.

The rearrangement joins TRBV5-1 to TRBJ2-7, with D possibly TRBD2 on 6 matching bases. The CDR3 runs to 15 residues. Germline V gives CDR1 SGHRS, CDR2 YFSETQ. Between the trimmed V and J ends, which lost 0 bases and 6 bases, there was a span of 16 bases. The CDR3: CASSLGDSGPREQYF. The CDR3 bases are TGCGCCAGCAGCTTGGGGGATAGCGGTCCACGCGAGCAGTACTTC.

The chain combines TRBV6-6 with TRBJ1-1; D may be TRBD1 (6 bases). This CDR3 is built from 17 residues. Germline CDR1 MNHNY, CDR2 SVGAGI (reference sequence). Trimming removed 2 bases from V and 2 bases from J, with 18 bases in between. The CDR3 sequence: CASSYDGGAGVNTEAFF. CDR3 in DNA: TGTGCCAGCAGTTACGACGGGGGGGCAGGGGTAAACACTGAAGCTTTCTTT.

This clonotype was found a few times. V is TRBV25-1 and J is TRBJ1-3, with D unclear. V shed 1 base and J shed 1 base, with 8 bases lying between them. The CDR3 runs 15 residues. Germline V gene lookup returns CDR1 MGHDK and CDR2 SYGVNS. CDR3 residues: CASSEWSYSGNTIYF. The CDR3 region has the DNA TGTGCCAGCAGTGAATGGTCCTATTCTGGAAACACCATATATTTT.

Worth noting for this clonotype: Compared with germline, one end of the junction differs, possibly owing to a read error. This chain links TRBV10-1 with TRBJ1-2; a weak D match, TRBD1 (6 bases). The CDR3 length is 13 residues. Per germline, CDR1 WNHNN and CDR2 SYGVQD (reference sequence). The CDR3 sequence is CASSSTGSYDYTF. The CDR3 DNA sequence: TGCGCCAGCAGTTCTACAGGGTCCTATGACTACACCTTC.

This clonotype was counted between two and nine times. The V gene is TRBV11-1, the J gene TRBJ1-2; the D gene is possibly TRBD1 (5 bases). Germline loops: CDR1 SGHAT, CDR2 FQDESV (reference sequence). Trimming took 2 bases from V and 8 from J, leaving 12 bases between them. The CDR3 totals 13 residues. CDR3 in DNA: TGTGCCAGCAGCTTAAGGGGCGACGGAGGCTACACCTTC. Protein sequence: CASSLRGDGGYTF.

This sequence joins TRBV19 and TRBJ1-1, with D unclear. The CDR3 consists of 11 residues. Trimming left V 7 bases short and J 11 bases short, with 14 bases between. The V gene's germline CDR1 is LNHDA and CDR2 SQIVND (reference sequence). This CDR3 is CASTLLGRAFF. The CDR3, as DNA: TGTGCCAGTACCCTTCTGGGCAGGGCTTTCTTT. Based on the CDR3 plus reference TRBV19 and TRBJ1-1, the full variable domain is DGGITQSPKYLFRKEGQNVTLSCEQNLNHDAMYWYRQDPGQGLRLIYYSQIVNDFQKGDIAEGYSVSREKKESFPLTVTSAQKNPTAFYLCASTLLGRAFFGQGTRLTVV.

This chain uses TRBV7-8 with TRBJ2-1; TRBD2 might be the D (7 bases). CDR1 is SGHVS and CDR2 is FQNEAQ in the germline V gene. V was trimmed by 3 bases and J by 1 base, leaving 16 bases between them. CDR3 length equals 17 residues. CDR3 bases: TGTGCCAGCAGCTTCGACACCGGGGGGACATCCTACAATGAGCAGTTCTTC. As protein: CASSFDTGGTSYNEQFF. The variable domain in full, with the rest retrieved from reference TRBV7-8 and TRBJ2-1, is GAGVSQSPRYKVAKRGQDVALRCDPISGHVSLFWYQQALGQGPEFLTYFQNEAQLDKSGLPSDRFFAERPEGSVSTLKIQRTQQEDSAVYLCASSFDTGGTSYNEQFFGPGTRLTVL.

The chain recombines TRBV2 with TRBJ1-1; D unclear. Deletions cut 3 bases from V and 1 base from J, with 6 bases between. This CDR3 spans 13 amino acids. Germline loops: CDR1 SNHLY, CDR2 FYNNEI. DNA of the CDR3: TGTGCCAGCAGTGACACCCCGAACACTGAAGCTTTCTTT. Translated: CASSDTPNTEAFF.

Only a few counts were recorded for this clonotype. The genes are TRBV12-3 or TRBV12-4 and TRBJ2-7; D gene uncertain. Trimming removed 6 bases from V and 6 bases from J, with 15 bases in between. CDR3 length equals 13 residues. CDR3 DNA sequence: TGTGCCAGCAGCCTCAAATCGACGGGCGAGCAGTACTTC. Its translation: CASSLKSTGEQYF.

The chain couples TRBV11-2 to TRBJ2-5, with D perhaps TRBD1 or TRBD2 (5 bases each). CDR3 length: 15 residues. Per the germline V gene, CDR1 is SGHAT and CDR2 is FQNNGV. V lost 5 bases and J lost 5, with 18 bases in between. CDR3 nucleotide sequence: TGTGCCAGCAGCCCCATTAAGGGGAGTGATGAGACCCAGTACTTC. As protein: CASSPIKGSDETQYF.

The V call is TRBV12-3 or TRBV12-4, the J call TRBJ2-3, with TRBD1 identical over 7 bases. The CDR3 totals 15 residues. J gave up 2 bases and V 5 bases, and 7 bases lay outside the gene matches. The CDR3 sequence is CASSASGTATDTQYF. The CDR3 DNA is TGTGCCAGCAGTGCCTCCGGGACAGCCACAGATACGCAGTATTTT.

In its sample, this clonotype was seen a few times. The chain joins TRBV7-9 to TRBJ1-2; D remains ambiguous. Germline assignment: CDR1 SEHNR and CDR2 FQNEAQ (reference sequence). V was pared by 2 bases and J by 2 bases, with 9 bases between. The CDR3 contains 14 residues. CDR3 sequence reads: CASSLSDGNYGYTF. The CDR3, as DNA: TGTGCCAGCAGCTTAAGCGACGGAAACTATGGCTACACCTTC.

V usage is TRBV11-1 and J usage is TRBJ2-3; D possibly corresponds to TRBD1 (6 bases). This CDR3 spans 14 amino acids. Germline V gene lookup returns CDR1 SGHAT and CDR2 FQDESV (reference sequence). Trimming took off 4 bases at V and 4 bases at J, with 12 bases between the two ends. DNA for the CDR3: TGTGCCAGCAGCTCCACTAGGGGGTCAGATACGCAGTATTTT. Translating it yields CASSSTRGSDTQYF.

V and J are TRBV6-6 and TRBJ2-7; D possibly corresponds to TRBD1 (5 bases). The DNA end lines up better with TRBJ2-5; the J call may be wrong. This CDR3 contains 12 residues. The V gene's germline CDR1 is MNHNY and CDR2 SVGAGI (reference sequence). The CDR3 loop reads CASTPHRETQYF. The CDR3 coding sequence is TGTGCCAGCACCCCCCACAGGGAGACCCAGTACTTC.

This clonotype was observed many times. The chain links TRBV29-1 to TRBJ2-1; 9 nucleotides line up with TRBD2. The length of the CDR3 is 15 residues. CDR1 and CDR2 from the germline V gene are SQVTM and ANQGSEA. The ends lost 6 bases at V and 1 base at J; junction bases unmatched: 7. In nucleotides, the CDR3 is TGCAGCGTGCCTTTAGCGGGAGCTTCCTACAATGAGCAGTTCTTC. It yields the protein CSVPLAGASYNEQFF.

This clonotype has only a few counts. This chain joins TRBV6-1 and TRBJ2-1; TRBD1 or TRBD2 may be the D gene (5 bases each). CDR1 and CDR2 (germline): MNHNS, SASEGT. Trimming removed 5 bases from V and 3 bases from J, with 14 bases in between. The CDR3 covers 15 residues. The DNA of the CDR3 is TGTGCCAGCAGTCCCGCCGGGGACGGCTACAATGAGCAGTTCTTC. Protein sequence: CASSPAGDGYNEQFF.

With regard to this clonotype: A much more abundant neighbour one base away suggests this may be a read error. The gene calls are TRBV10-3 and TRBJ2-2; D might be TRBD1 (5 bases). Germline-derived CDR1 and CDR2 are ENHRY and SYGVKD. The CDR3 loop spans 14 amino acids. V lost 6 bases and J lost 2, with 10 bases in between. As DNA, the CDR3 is TGTGCCATCAGGGTTCAGGGAAACACCGGGGAGCTGTTTTTT. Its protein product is CAIRVQGNTGELFF.

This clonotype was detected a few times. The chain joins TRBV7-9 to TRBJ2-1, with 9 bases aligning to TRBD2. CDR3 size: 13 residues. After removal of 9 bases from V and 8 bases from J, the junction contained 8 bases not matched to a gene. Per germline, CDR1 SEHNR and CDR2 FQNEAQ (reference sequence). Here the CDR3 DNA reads TGTGCCAGGGGGGGGACTAGCCCCGATGAGCAGTTCTTC. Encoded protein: CARGGTSPDEQFF. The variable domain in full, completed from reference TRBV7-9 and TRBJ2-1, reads DTGVSQNPRHKITKRGQNVTFRCDPISEHNRLYWYRQTLGQGPEFLTYFQNEAQLEKSRLLSDRFSAERPKGSFSTLEIQRTEQGDSAMYLCARGGTSPDEQFFGPGTRLTVL.

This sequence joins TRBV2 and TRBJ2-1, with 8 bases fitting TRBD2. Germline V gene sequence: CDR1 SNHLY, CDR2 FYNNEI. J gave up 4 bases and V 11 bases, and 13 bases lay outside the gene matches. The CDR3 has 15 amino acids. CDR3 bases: TGTGCCCTAATAAGGAGCGGGGGACGGTACAATGAGCAGTTCTTC. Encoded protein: CALIRSGGRYNEQFF. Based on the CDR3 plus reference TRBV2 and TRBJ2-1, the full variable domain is EPEVTQTPSHQVTQMGQEVILRCVPISNHLYFYWYRQILGQKVEFLVSFYNNEISEKSEIFDDQFSVERPDGSNFTLKIRSTKLEDSAMYFCALIRSGGRYNEQFFGPGTRLTVL.

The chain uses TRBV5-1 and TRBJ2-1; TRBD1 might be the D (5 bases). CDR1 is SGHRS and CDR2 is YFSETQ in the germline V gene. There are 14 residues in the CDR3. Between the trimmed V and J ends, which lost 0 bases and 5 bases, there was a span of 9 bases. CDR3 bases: TGCGCCAGCAGCTTGGAAGGACAAGACAATGAGCAGTTCTTC. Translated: CASSLEGQDNEQFF.

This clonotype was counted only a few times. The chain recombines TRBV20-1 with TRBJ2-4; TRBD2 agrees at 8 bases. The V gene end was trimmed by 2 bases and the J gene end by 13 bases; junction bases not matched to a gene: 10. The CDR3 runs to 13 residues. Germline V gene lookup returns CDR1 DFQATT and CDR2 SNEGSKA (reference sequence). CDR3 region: CSARSTSGQEQYF. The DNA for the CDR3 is TGCAGTGCTAGATCCACTAGCGGTCAAGAGCAGTACTTC.

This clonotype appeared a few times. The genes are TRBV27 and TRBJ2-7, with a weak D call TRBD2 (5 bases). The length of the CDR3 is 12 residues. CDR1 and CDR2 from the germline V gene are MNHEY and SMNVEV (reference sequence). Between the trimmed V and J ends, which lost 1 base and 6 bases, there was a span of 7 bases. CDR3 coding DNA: TGTGCCAGCAGTTTATTCGGAGGCGAGCAGTACTTC. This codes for CASSLFGGEQYF.

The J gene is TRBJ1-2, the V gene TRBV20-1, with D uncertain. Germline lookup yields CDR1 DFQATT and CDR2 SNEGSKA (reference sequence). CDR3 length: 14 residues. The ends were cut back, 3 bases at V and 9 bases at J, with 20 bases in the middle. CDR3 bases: TGCAGTGCTAGTGCCGCCGCTGCAGCTACTAGCTACACCTTC. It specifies CSASAAAAATSYTF.

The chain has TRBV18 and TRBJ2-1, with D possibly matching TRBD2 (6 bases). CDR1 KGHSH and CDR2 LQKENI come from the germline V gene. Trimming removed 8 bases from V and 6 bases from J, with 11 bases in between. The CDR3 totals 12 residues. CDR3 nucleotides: TGTGCCAGCGGGCGGGAACGCAATGAGCAGTTCTTC. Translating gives CASGRERNEQFF.

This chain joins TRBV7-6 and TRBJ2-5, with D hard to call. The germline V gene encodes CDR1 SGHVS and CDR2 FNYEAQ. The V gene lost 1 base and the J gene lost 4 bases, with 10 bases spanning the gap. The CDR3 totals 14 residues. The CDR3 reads CASSLDVAGETQYF. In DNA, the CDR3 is TGTGCCAGCAGCTTAGACGTAGCAGGAGAGACCCAGTACTTC.